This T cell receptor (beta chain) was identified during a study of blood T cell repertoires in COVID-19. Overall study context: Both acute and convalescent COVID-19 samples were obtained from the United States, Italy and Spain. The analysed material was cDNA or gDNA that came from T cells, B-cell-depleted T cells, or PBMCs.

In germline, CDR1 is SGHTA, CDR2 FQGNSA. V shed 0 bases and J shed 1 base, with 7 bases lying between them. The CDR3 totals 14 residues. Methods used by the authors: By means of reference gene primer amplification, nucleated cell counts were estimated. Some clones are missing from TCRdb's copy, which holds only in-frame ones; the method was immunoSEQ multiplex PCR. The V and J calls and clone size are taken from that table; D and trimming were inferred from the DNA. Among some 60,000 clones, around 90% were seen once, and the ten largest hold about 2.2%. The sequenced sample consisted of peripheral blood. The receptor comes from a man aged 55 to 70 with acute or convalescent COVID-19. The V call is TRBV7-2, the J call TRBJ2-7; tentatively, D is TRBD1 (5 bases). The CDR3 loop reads CASSLAGQSYEQYF. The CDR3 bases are TGTGCCAGCAGCTTAGCGGGGCAGTCCTACGAGCAGTACTTC.